This is a list of T cell receptor beta chains from one sample in a study of control samples from healthy donors and cancer patients. TCRdb's copy holds only in-frame clones and misses some; the assay was immunoSEQ multiplex PCR. The sample has around 190,000 clones; around 90% are singletons. The sample consisted of blood. Source of these receptors: a woman in her forties or fifties in good health. Each CDR3 is given with its conserved first and last residue. D genes are given only for firm matches. Not every row has a clone size; where given, it reads once, few, many or a size class.

v_call: TRBV23-1; d_call: -; clone_size: -; cdr3_length: 15; j_call: TRBJ1-2; cdr3_nt: TGCGCCAGCAGTCTTCCGGAACCTGCTAACTATGGCTACACCTTC; cdr3_aa: CASSLPEPANYGYTF
v_call: TRBV6-5; d_call: -; clone_size: -; cdr3_length: 15; j_call: TRBJ1-1; cdr3_nt: TGTGCCAGCAGTTATCAGGGGAACTCTGACACTGAAGCTTTCTTT; cdr3_aa: CASSYQGNSDTEAFF
v_call: TRBV7-8; d_call: -; clone_size: -; cdr3_length: 14; j_call: TRBJ1-2; cdr3_nt: TGTGCCAGCAGCTTAGGTCCGTCGGACGATGGCTACACCTTC; cdr3_aa: CASSLGPSDDGYTF
v_call: TRBV28; d_call: -; clone_size: -; cdr3_length: 17; j_call: TRBJ1-4; cdr3_nt: TGTGCCAGCATCGGCGGGACAAGCCTTGCAACTAATGAAAAACTGTTTTTT; cdr3_aa: CASIGGTSLATNEKLFF
v_call: TRBV4-2; d_call: -; clone_size: -; cdr3_length: 16; j_call: TRBJ2-3; cdr3_nt: TGTGCCAGCAGCCCACAAGGGGCGGGAAGCACAGATACGCAGTATTTT; cdr3_aa: CASSPQGAGSTDTQYF
v_call: TRBV28; d_call: TRBD2; clone_size: once; cdr3_length: 15; j_call: TRBJ2-1; cdr3_nt: TGTGCCAGCAGCCTAGGCGGGACTAGCGGGAGTGAGCAGTTCTTC; cdr3_aa: CASSLGGTSGSEQFF
v_call: TRBV7-3; d_call: -; clone_size: -; cdr3_length: 14; j_call: TRBJ2-5; cdr3_nt: TGTGCCAGCAGCGAAGCCTCTAGGGGTGGGACCCAGTACTTC; cdr3_aa: CASSEASRGGTQYF
v_call: TRBV2; d_call: TRBD2; clone_size: -; cdr3_length: 14; j_call: TRBJ2-1; cdr3_nt: TGTGCCAGCAGTGTGGGGACTAACTTGTCTGGGCAGTTCTTC; cdr3_aa: CASSVGTNLSGQFF
v_call: TRBV12-3/TRBV12-4; d_call: -; clone_size: -; cdr3_length: 12; j_call: TRBJ1-1; cdr3_nt: TGTGCCAGCAGTCCCATGACGGCTGAAGCTTTCTTT; cdr3_aa: CASSPMTAEAFF
v_call: TRBV28; d_call: -; clone_size: -; cdr3_length: 15; j_call: TRBJ2-7; cdr3_nt: TGTGCCAGCAGTATCGTTGATGACAATTCCTACGAGCAGTACTTC; cdr3_aa: CASSIVDDNSYEQYF
v_call: TRBV3-1/TRBV3-2; d_call: TRBD2; clone_size: -; cdr3_length: 20; j_call: TRBJ2-3; cdr3_nt: TGTGCCAGCAGCTCACTTGAGGCGGGAGGGGACTTCCCCCCCCCAGATACGCAGTATTTT; cdr3_aa: CASSSLEAGGDFPPPDTQYF
v_call: TRBV4-1; d_call: TRBD1; clone_size: -; cdr3_length: 16; j_call: TRBJ2-7; cdr3_nt: TGCGCCAGCAGCCAAGGGGCCGACAGGGGCCCCTACGAGCAGTACTTC; cdr3_aa: CASSQGADRGPYEQYF
v_call: TRBV2; d_call: -; clone_size: once; cdr3_length: 14; j_call: TRBJ1-1; cdr3_nt: TGTGCCAGCACCGGGGTGGGCATGAACACTGAAGCTTTCTTT; cdr3_aa: CASTGVGMNTEAFF
v_call: TRBV27; d_call: -; clone_size: -; cdr3_length: 12; j_call: TRBJ2-2; cdr3_nt: TGTGCCAGCAGTGCTTGGGTCGGGGAGCTGTTTTTT; cdr3_aa: CASSAWVGELFF
v_call: TRBV6-5; d_call: -; clone_size: -; cdr3_length: 14; j_call: TRBJ1-5; cdr3_nt: TGTGCCAGCAGAACTACAGGGTACAATCAGCCCCAGCATTTT; cdr3_aa: CASRTTGYNQPQHF
v_call: TRBV27; d_call: TRBD2; clone_size: -; cdr3_length: 18; j_call: TRBJ2-3; cdr3_nt: TGTGCCAGCAGTCAAAACCCGGGACTAGCGGGAGGGAGGTATACGCAGTATTTT; cdr3_aa: CASSQNPGLAGGRYTQYF
v_call: TRBV10-1; d_call: TRBD2; clone_size: -; cdr3_length: 15; j_call: TRBJ2-1; cdr3_nt: TGCGCCAGCAGTGAAGGCGGGAGAGTTATTAGGGAGCAGTTCTTC; cdr3_aa: CASSEGGRVIREQFF
v_call: TRBV19; d_call: TRBD1; clone_size: -; cdr3_length: 13; j_call: TRBJ1-2; cdr3_nt: TGTGCCAGTAAGACAGGGGGCTACTATGGCTACACCTTC; cdr3_aa: CASKTGGYYGYTF
v_call: TRBV28; d_call: -; clone_size: -; cdr3_length: 15; j_call: TRBJ2-6; cdr3_nt: TGTGCCAGCAGTTTGGGCGGATCTGGGGCCAACGTCCTGACTTTC; cdr3_aa: CASSLGGSGANVLTF
v_call: TRBV11-2; d_call: -; clone_size: -; cdr3_length: 14; j_call: TRBJ1-1; cdr3_nt: TGTGCCAGCAGCCCGGCCGGGGGGGCCACTGAAGCTTTCTTT; cdr3_aa: CASSPAGGATEAFF
v_call: TRBV18; d_call: TRBD2; clone_size: -; cdr3_length: 14; j_call: TRBJ2-5; cdr3_nt: TGTGCCAGCTCACCACCGGGTACTAGCGTGACCCAGTACTTC; cdr3_aa: CASSPPGTSVTQYF
v_call: TRBV9; d_call: TRBD2; clone_size: -; cdr3_length: 16; j_call: TRBJ2-1; cdr3_nt: TGTGCCAGCAGCCCGACCCTAGCGGGAGGTAGCAATGAGCAGTTCTTC; cdr3_aa: CASSPTLAGGSNEQFF
v_call: TRBV7-9; d_call: -; clone_size: -; cdr3_length: 13; j_call: TRBJ2-7; cdr3_nt: TGTGCCAGCAGCCACAGGGTGACCTACGAGCAGTACTTC; cdr3_aa: CASSHRVTYEQYF
v_call: TRBV5-1; d_call: TRBD1; clone_size: -; cdr3_length: 14; j_call: TRBJ2-7; cdr3_nt: TGCGCCAGCAGCGCCCGCACAGGGGCCAACGAGCAGTACTTC; cdr3_aa: CASSARTGANEQYF
v_call: TRBV7-8; d_call: -; clone_size: -; cdr3_length: 15; j_call: TRBJ2-5; cdr3_nt: TGTGCCAGCAGCTGGGGGACAGTCGGAGGGGAGACCCAGTACTTC; cdr3_aa: CASSWGTVGGETQYF
v_call: TRBV28; d_call: -; clone_size: -; cdr3_length: 16; j_call: TRBJ2-5; cdr3_nt: TGTGCCAGCACCCGAACCTTCAACCTCCCCCAAGAGACCCAGTACTTC; cdr3_aa: CASTRTFNLPQETQYF
v_call: TRBV6-2/TRBV6-3; d_call: -; clone_size: -; cdr3_length: 15; j_call: TRBJ1-2; cdr3_nt: TGTGCCAGCAGTTACCCCCTTCGGGGGAACTATGGCTACACCTTC; cdr3_aa: CASSYPLRGNYGYTF
v_call: TRBV3-1/TRBV3-2; d_call: TRBD1; clone_size: -; cdr3_length: 15; j_call: TRBJ2-7; cdr3_nt: TGTGCCAGCAGCTTCCGACAGGGTTGGTCCTACGAGCAGTACTTC; cdr3_aa: CASSFRQGWSYEQYF
v_call: TRBV5-1; d_call: TRBD1; clone_size: -; cdr3_length: 16; j_call: TRBJ2-1; cdr3_nt: TGCGCCAGCAGCTTGGGTGGGACAGGGGGGAGAAATGAGCAGTTCTTC; cdr3_aa: CASSLGGTGGRNEQFF
v_call: TRBV24-1; d_call: TRBD1; clone_size: -; cdr3_length: 16; j_call: TRBJ2-5; cdr3_nt: TGTGCCACCAGTGATTTGGGAGACAGGGATAAAGAGACCCAGTACTTC; cdr3_aa: CATSDLGDRDKETQYF
v_call: TRBV29-1; d_call: TRBD1; clone_size: -; cdr3_length: 13; j_call: TRBJ2-7; cdr3_nt: TGCAGCGTTGGGGGACAGGGTGGGGGCGAGCAGTACTTC; cdr3_aa: CSVGGQGGGEQYF
v_call: TRBV7-2; d_call: -; clone_size: -; cdr3_length: 14; j_call: TRBJ1-6; cdr3_nt: TGTGCCAGCAGCTTTGACCTTCGGAATTCACCCCTCCACTTT; cdr3_aa: CASSFDLRNSPLHF
v_call: TRBV3-1/TRBV3-2; d_call: -; clone_size: once; cdr3_length: 13; j_call: TRBJ1-5; cdr3_nt: TGTGCCAGCAGCCAAAGTCCGAATCAGCCCCAGCATTTT; cdr3_aa: CASSQSPNQPQHF
v_call: TRBV10-3; d_call: TRBD1; clone_size: -; cdr3_length: 16; j_call: TRBJ1-5; cdr3_nt: TGTGCCATCAGTGAGAATACAGGGGGTGGCAATCAGCCCCAGCATTTT; cdr3_aa: CAISENTGGGNQPQHF
v_call: TRBV4-3; d_call: -; clone_size: -; cdr3_length: 13; j_call: TRBJ2-7; cdr3_nt: TGCGCCAGCAGCCAAGACCCCAGGGCCGAGCAGTACTTC; cdr3_aa: CASSQDPRAEQYF